This is a list of T cell receptor beta chains from one sample in a study of shared clonotypes between healthy human individuals. Method: immunoSEQ multiplex PCR; TCRdb's copy keeps in-frame clones and lacks some. The sample lists about 960,000 clones, 70% to 85% occurring once. The sequencing input was memory CD4+ T cells sorted from blood. These receptors were collected from a man between 18 and 35 years old in good health. Each CDR3 is given with its conserved first and last residue. A D gene is named only where the DNA matches it firmly. Clone size is shown for a subset of rows, as once, few, many or a class of expanded clone.

TRBD1	TRBV11-3	TRBJ1-1	.	CASSAGQGSNTEAFF	TGTGCCAGCAGCGCTGGACAGGGGAGCAACACTGAAGCTTTCTTT
TRBD1	TRBV7-3	TRBJ2-2	.	CASSRGQGSGELFF	TGTGCCAGCAGCCGAGGACAGGGGTCCGGGGAGCTGTTTTTT
.	TRBV18	TRBJ2-7	few	CASSPSGLDYEQYF	TGTGCCAGCTCACCATCAGGGCTGGACTACGAGCAGTACTTC
.	TRBV13	TRBJ1-1	few	CASSLSWNTEAFF	TGTGCCAGCAGCTTAAGTTGGAACACTGAAGCTTTCTTT
.	TRBV7-2	TRBJ2-3	.	CASSREGGAQLGTQYF	TGTGCCAGCAGCCGCGAAGGGGGGGCCCAGCTGGGTACGCAGTATTTT
TRBD1	TRBV27	TRBJ1-5	.	CASSPDRGGSSQHF	TGTGCCAGCAGCCCCGACAGGGGAGGGTCATCCCAGCATTTT
TRBD1	TRBV28	TRBJ1-2	.	CASSLTPGQGLNYGYTF	TGTGCCAGCAGTCTCACCCCAGGACAGGGACTTAACTATGGCTACACCTTC
TRBD2	TRBV27	TRBJ2-1	.	CASRTGLADSYNEQFF	TGTGCCAGCAGAACGGGACTAGCGGACTCCTACAATGAGCAGTTCTTC
.	TRBV11-2	TRBJ1-5	.	CASSRGVGNQPQHF	TGTGCCAGCAGTCGGGGCGTGGGCAATCAGCCCCAGCATTTT
.	TRBV28	TRBJ2-3	.	CASSPPAITDTQYF	TGTGCCAGCAGTCCCCCAGCTATCACAGATACGCAGTATTTT
.	TRBV5-8	TRBJ2-7	once	CASTLTNSYEQYF	TGTGCCAGCACACTCACAAATTCCTACGAGCAGTACTTC
TRBD2	TRBV7-2	TRBJ2-7	.	CASSLAIGLAGGEQYF	TGTGCCAGCAGCTTAGCGATCGGACTAGCGGGGGGCGAGCAGTACTTC
.	TRBV9	TRBJ2-3	.	CASSVSSSTDTQYF	TGTGCCAGCAGCGTCAGCTCTAGCACAGATACGCAGTATTTT
.	TRBV18	TRBJ1-2	.	CASSPGLANYGYTF	TGTGCCAGCTCACCAGGGTTAGCTAACTATGGCTACACCTTC
.	TRBV14	TRBJ1-2	.	CASSQGVVGYGYTF	TGTGCCAGCAGCCAAGGAGTCGTAGGATATGGCTACACCTTC
TRBD1	TRBV5-4	TRBJ2-1	.	CASSSPLTGVESKQFF	TGTGCCAGCAGCTCACCCTTAACAGGGGTGGAGAGTAAGCAGTTCTTC
TRBD1	TRBV7-7	TRBJ2-1	.	CASSYTIGTGIDEQFF	TGTGCTAGCAGCTACACGATCGGGACAGGGATCGATGAGCAGTTCTTC
.	TRBV7-9	TRBJ2-7	.	CASSLRGASNEQYF	TGTGCCAGCAGCTTACGCGGCGCTTCCAACGAGCAGTACTTC
.	TRBV28	TRBJ2-3	.	CASSLRLSFTTDTQYF	TGTGCCAGCAGTTTAAGGCTCTCCTTTACCACAGATACGCAGTATTTT
.	TRBV5-1	TRBJ2-7	.	CASSLGAGGPYEQYF	TGCGCCAGCAGCTTGGGGGCAGGGGGGCCCTACGAGCAGTACTTC
TRBD1	TRBV5-4	TRBJ1-2	.	CASSLDRGPSTF	TGTGCCAGCAGCTTGGACAGGGGGCCCTCCACCTTC
.	TRBV5-1	TRBJ2-5	.	CASSFSRGGETQYF	TGCGCCAGCAGCTTCTCACGAGGGGGGGAGACCCAGTACTTC
.	TRBV30	TRBJ1-2	few	CAWSFTGSSGYTF	TGTGCCTGGAGTTTTACAGGGAGCTCTGGCTACACCTTC
.	TRBV10-2	TRBJ1-2	once	CASSRHRGDGYTF	TGCGCCAGCAGCCGCCATAGGGGTGATGGCTACACCTTC
TRBD1	TRBV29-1	TRBJ1-2	.	CSVEVTGGISGYTF	TGCAGCGTTGAAGTGACAGGGGGGATTTCTGGCTACACCTTC
.	TRBV6-5	TRBJ2-7	few	CASSYAPSYEQYF	TGTGCCAGCAGTTACGCACCCTCCTACGAGCAGTACTTC
.	TRBV7-8	TRBJ1-3	few	CASSPRDTYSGNTIYF	TGTGCCAGCAGCCCCCGGGACACCTACTCTGGAAACACCATATATTTT
.	TRBV5-1	TRBJ2-3	.	CASRFGDTDTQYF	TGCGCCAGCAGATTCGGGGACACAGATACGCAGTATTTT
.	TRBV5-1	TRBJ1-6	.	CASSTGSLNSPLHF	TGCGCCAGCAGCACCGGGAGTTTGAATTCACCCCTCCACTTT
.	TRBV4-1	TRBJ1-1	.	CASSRGGAGNARAFF	TGCGCCAGCAGCCGTGGGGGGGCGGGAAACGCCCGAGCTTTCTTT